This T cell receptor beta chain was sequenced during a study of T cells after yellow fever vaccination. TCRdb re-derived calls from the 5' RACE reads in MiXCR, one entry per CDR3 protein. The sample has roughly 32,000 distinct CDR3 sequences; around 4.8% are singletons. This clonotype was seen repeatedly, ten times or more. The CDR3 consists of 13 residues. Deletions cut 8 bases from V and 3 bases from J, with 11 bases between. Per the germline V gene, CDR1 is SNHLY and CDR2 is FYNNEI. This sequence joins TRBV2 and TRBJ2-1, with a possible D match to TRBD1 (6 bases). The source material was CD8+ T cells sorted from PBMCs, sampled 5 days after the yellow fever booster vaccination. This sequence was found in a man aged 25 to 40 who received the YFV17D yellow fever vaccine. CDR3 in amino acids: CASGPRGYNEQFF. The CDR3 coding sequence is TGTGCCAGCGGCCCCAGGGGCTACAATGAGCAGTTCTTC.